A selection of T cell receptor beta chains follows, all from one sample in a study of OX40 agonist ivuxolimab in advanced cancers. Repertoires were generated with immunoSEQ multiplex PCR, while TCRdb's copy carries only in-frame clones and drops some. The repertoire holds some 87,000 clones, with roughly 94% as singletons. The sample here was CD4+ or CD8+ T cells sorted from blood, taken in a trial of the OX40 agonist ivuxolimab. The origin of the receptors is an adult with an advanced solid tumor such as melanoma, head and neck, liver or kidney cancer. CDR3s leave out the opening cysteine and the closing phenylalanine or tryptophan. Each record gives: CDR3 protein, J gene, V gene.

SVEDRSGSYEQY TRBJ2-7 TRBV29-1
ASRGTGIYEQY TRBJ2-7 TRBV19
ASSPGTTYNDEQF TRBJ2-1 TRBV7-2
ASSYSEGHTMGYT TRBJ1-2 TRBV6-5
ASRQGGFEQY TRBJ2-7 TRBV6-1
ASSGTLVSRNYEQY TRBJ2-7 TRBV27
ASSPGTSGYEQY TRBJ2-7 TRBV27
ASSPSTSGYNEQF TRBJ2-1 TRBV4-2
ASSTKPGDSEAF TRBJ1-1 TRBV7-9
ASSPRYSNQPQH TRBJ1-5 TRBV27
AWSGGTGELF TRBJ2-2 TRBV30
ASSPESSAEAF TRBJ1-1 TRBV19
ASSEGDRGAGANVLT TRBJ2-6 TRBV9
ASSKGQGSGELF TRBJ2-2 TRBV4-3
ASSESRDRTGNTIY TRBJ1-3 TRBV2
ASSVGGAGYEQY . TRBV9
SVDPRTGEDYGYT TRBJ1-2 TRBV29-1
ASSLERDRGLHEQY TRBJ2-7 TRBV13
ASSQGQGYHEQY TRBJ2-7 TRBV7-9
ASSTLLTSYEQY TRBJ2-7 TRBV6-5
ASSVGQGIYNEQF TRBJ2-1 TRBV27
AVTSGSEQF TRBJ2-1 TRBV6-5
ATRYSGVNNEQY TRBJ2-7 TRBV6-5
ASSPLTKPGNTIY TRBJ1-3 TRBV6-6
ASSESPMRSGNTIY TRBJ1-3 TRBV25-1